This TCR beta chain was identified during a study of human T cells and chemical hapten exposure. About the study: Sensitization employed 2% DPC on approximately 2 cm by approximately 2 cm of upper inner arm skin.

This clonotype has more than one count but fewer than ten. Its antigen is still unknown. CDR1 and CDR2 from the germline V gene are MNHEY and SVGAGI. The CDR3 runs to 16 residues. V lost 0 bases, J lost 3 bases, and 15 bases lay in between. Overall study results and limits: Versus controls, significantly more large CDR3 similarity clusters arose from expanded TCRs. TCRs at a frequency above 1 in 1000 stayed unchanged with DPC sensitization.

Time point here: patch test 1, 2 weeks after DPC sensitization. Stated treatment: therapeutic diphenylcyclopropenone sensitization with weekly scalp DPC. Ahead of each patch test application, blood was drawn. TCRdb reprocessed the RACE reads with MiXCR, giving one entry per CDR3 protein. Of 75,000 to 100,000 distinct CDR3 sequences in the sample, roughly 12% were seen once. The input for sequencing was whole blood, taken in connection with sensitization to the hapten diphenylcyclopropenone (DPC). The chain carries TRBV6-5 and TRBJ2-7; a possible D gene is TRBD1 (6 bases). This TCR was sampled from a woman between 40 and 55 years old with alopecia areata. Some clones in this sample may be carry-over from other donors' samples. CDR3 coding DNA: TGTGCCAGCAGTTACTCTGCGAACGGACAGAACTACGAGCAGTACTTC. Residues: CASSYSANGQNYEQYF.